These 25 T cell receptor beta chains were all obtained from the same sample, sequenced in a study of blood T cell repertoires in COVID-19. This table comes from immunoSEQ multiplex PCR, and its TCRdb copy is limited to in-frame clones, with some not included. Among 200,000 to 250,000 clones, around nine tenths were seen once, and the ten largest hold approximately 4%. The sequencing sample was made of PBMCs or T cells enriched from blood (not recorded which). These receptors all come from a woman aged 30 to 39 who had been exposed to COVID-19.

J is TRBJ1-2 and V is TRBV6-5, with 7 bases matching TRBD1. The CDR3 length is 14 residues. Germline V gene data show CDR1 as MNHEY and CDR2 as SVGAGI. V lost 2 bases and J lost 8; bases outside the gene matches: 8. The CDR3 loop reads CASSYTQGRGGYTF. In DNA form, the CDR3 reads TGTGCCAGCAGTTACACACAGGGGAGAGGAGGCTACACCTTC.

The chain combines TRBV5-1 with TRBJ1-1; 8 bases are a match to TRBD1. CDR1 is SGHRS, CDR2 YFSETQ, per germline. The CDR3 has 13 amino acids. With V trimmed by 3 bases and J by 4 bases, 2 bases remained unmatched. In nucleotides, the CDR3 is TGCGCCAGCAGCTCGACAGGGGCCACTGAAGCTTTCTTT. Residues: CASSSTGATEAFF.

The chain links TRBV3-1 (or the pseudogene TRBV3-2) to TRBJ1-2, with a weak D call TRBD1 (6 bases). V gave up 4 bases and J gave up 4 bases, with 10 bases separating them. CDR3 length: 13 residues. Germline V gene lookup returns CDR1 LGHDT and CDR2 YNNKEL (reference sequence). This CDR3 is CASSPGQFYGYTF. The CDR3 nucleotides read TGTGCCAGCAGCCCCGGACAGTTCTATGGCTACACCTTC.

CDR3 protein: CASSEQGTVGLANEKLFF. For the CDR3, the DNA is TGTGCCAGCAGCGAACAGGGGACAGTTGGGTTGGCTAATGAAAAACTGTTTTTT. The chain has TRBV13 and TRBJ1-4, with 7 bases lining up with TRBD1. Germline trimming cut 5 bases from V and 3 bases from J; bases unmatched to any gene: 15. The germline V gene has CDR1 PRHDT and CDR2 FYEKMQ (reference sequence). The CDR3 is made up of 18 amino acids.

CDR3 amino acids: CASSPRPGSGANVLTF. Written as DNA, the CDR3 is TGTGCCAGCAGCCCCAGACCGGGCTCTGGGGCCAACGTCCTGACTTTC. The chain uses TRBV7-9 and TRBJ2-6; no definite D call. The V and J ends lost 5 bases and 0 bases respectively, with 11 bases between them. Germline V gene sequence: CDR1 SEHNR, CDR2 FQNEAQ (reference sequence). The CDR3 totals 16 residues.

This clone has just a few counts. The chain is built from TRBV5-1 and TRBJ2-1; D gene ambiguous. The length of the CDR3 is 15 residues. The ends were cut back, 4 bases at V and 2 bases at J, with 13 bases in the middle. CDR1 SGHRS and CDR2 YFSETQ come from the germline V gene. The CDR3 coding sequence is TGCGCCAGCAGCCCCGTTGCTGAGGCCTACAATGAGCAGTTCTTC. Its protein product is CASSPVAEAYNEQFF.

The chain recombines TRBV5-1 with TRBJ1-4; 9 bases match TRBD1. The length of the CDR3 is 15 residues. CDR1 and CDR2 (germline): SGHRS, YFSETQ. V was clipped by 0 bases and J by 8 bases; unmatched bases: 5. DNA for the CDR3: TGCGCCAGCAGCTTGGACCAGGGACAGGGAGAAAAACTGTTTTTT. This encodes CASSLDQGQGEKLFF.

J is TRBJ2-4 and V is TRBV10-2; 9 bases are shared with TRBD2. Germline CDR1 WSHSY, CDR2 SAAADI. Unmatched junction bases numbered 7, after V lost 0 bases and J lost 7 bases. The CDR3 has 16 residues. CDR3: CASSESFGSGGNIQYF. In DNA form, the CDR3 reads TGCGCCAGCAGTGAGTCGTTCGGTAGCGGGGGTAACATTCAGTACTTC.

The rearrangement links TRBV11-2 to TRBJ1-1, with D perhaps matching TRBD1 (6 bases). Trimming cost V 3 bases and J 5 bases, with 10 bases left between them. The length of the CDR3 is 13 residues. CDR1 and CDR2 (germline): SGHAT, FQNNGV. The CDR3: CASSLDSLTEAFF. CDR3 DNA: TGTGCCAGCAGCTTGGACAGTTTGACTGAAGCTTTCTTT. Based on the CDR3 plus reference TRBV11-2 and TRBJ1-1, the full variable domain is EAGVAQSPRYKIIEKRQSVAFWCNPISGHATLYWYQQILGQGPKLLIQFQNNGVVDDSQLPKDRFSAERLKGVDSTLKIQPAKLEDSAVYLCASSLDSLTEAFFGQGTRLTVV.

This sequence joins TRBV10-3 and TRBJ1-6; TRBD1 agrees at 8 bases. J was trimmed by 7 bases and V by 2 bases; bases with no gene match: 4. The length of the CDR3 is 15 residues. Germline lookup yields CDR1 ENHRY and CDR2 SYGVKD. DNA for the CDR3: TGTGCCATCAGTGAGAGGGGACAGGAAAATTCACCCCTCCACTTT. As protein: CAISERGQENSPLHF.

The V gene is TRBV3-1 (or the pseudogene TRBV3-2), the J gene TRBJ1-4; D unclear. V was cut by 1 base and J by 7 bases, with 22 bases left in between. CDR3 length: 18 amino acids. Germline CDR1 reads LGHDT; CDR2 reads YNNKEL (reference sequence). The CDR3 sequence is CASSQGGSIPAHSEKLFF. CDR3 DNA: TGTGCCAGCAGCCAAGGAGGATCGATACCCGCGCATAGTGAAAAACTGTTTTTT.

This sequence joins TRBV7-8 and TRBJ1-2, with 7 positions matching TRBD1. The V segment lost 5 bases and the J segment 5 bases; nucleotides outside the gene matches: 11. The CDR3 spans 15 residues. CDR1 and CDR2 from the germline V gene are SGHVS and FQNEAQ. CDR3 amino acids: CASSLLGQGGYGYTF. In DNA, the CDR3 is TGTGCCAGCAGCCTACTAGGGCAGGGGGGATATGGCTACACCTTC. Drawing the rest from reference TRBV7-8 and TRBJ1-2, the complete variable domain is GAGVSQSPRYKVAKRGQDVALRCDPISGHVSLFWYQQALGQGPEFLTYFQNEAQLDKSGLPSDRFFAERPEGSVSTLKIQRTQQEDSAVYLCASSLLGQGGYGYTFGSGTRLTVV.

In its sample, this clone was seen a few times. V and J are TRBV29-1 and TRBJ1-3; TRBD1 is a possible D gene (5 bases). The CDR3 loop spans 12 amino acids. Germline V lookup: CDR1 SQVTM, CDR2 ANQGSEA. Trimming took off 6 bases at V and 1 base at J, with 7 bases between the two ends. The CDR3 DNA is TGCAGCGTGGGGGGATCTGGAAACACCATATATTTT. Translation: CSVGGSGNTIYF.

The chain combines TRBV10-2 with TRBJ2-3; 11 nucleotides agree with TRBD2. The germline V gene encodes CDR1 WSHSY and CDR2 SAAADI. This CDR3 spans 15 amino acids. The V and J ends lost 5 bases and 2 bases, in that order; junction bases with no gene match: 3. In nucleotides, the CDR3 is TGCGCCAGCAGTCCACTAGCGGGGGACACAGATACGCAGTATTTT. Its translation is CASSPLAGDTDTQYF.

The CDR3 nucleotides read TGTGCCAGCAGCTACGGGACAGGGAGGGCCAAAAACATTCAGTACTTC. Amino acids: CASSYGTGRAKNIQYF. The chain couples TRBV3-1 (or the pseudogene TRBV3-2) to TRBJ2-4, with 9 bases matching TRBD1. The length of the CDR3 is 16 residues. Trimming removed 5 bases from V and 1 base from J; junction bases left unmatched: 6. Germline assignment: CDR1 LGHDT and CDR2 YNNKEL (reference sequence).

This chain joins TRBV6-5 and TRBJ1-2; TRBD1 might be the D (6 bases). Germline V CDR1 and CDR2: MNHEY, SVGAGI. V lost 7 bases to trimming and J lost 4 bases, with 19 bases between them. The CDR3 sequence is 15 residues long. CDR3 in DNA: TGTGCCAGCAAGGGGGGGGCTGCACCGGCCTATGGCTACACCTTC. This sequence encodes CASKGGAAPAYGYTF.

This chain links TRBV10-3 with TRBJ1-6; D gene ambiguous. This CDR3 contains 14 residues. Trimming took off 7 bases at V and 5 bases at J, with 12 bases between the two ends. Germline CDR1 and CDR2: ENHRY and SYGVKD. The CDR3: CAIKEGYDNSPLHF. CDR3 DNA sequence: TGTGCCATCAAGGAGGGTTACGATAATTCACCCCTCCACTTT.

This chain uses TRBV6-5 with TRBJ2-7; D is perhaps TRBD2 (7 bases). The length of the CDR3 is 16 residues. Germline CDR1 is MNHEY and CDR2 is SVGAGI. V lost 0 bases to trimming and J lost 5 bases, with 17 bases between them. The CDR3 is CASSYSDGGLGDEQYF. CDR3 DNA sequence: TGTGCCAGCAGTTACTCGGACGGGGGGCTAGGGGACGAGCAGTACTTC.

This rearrangement joins TRBV6-5 to TRBJ2-7, with a possible D match to TRBD2 (6 bases). The CDR3 has 14 amino acids. Germline loops: CDR1 MNHEY, CDR2 SVGAGI. V was shortened by 8 bases and J by 6 bases, with 20 bases between the two germline ends. The CDR3 loop is CASLKELASREQYF. The CDR3 coding sequence is TGTGCCAGCCTTAAGGAACTAGCTTCCCGCGAGCAGTACTTC.

Only a few counts were recorded for this clone. The chain has TRBV3-1 (or the pseudogene TRBV3-2) and TRBJ1-6; no definite D call. Germline V CDR1 and CDR2: LGHDT, YNNKEL (reference sequence). V was shortened by 1 base and J by 11 bases, with 9 bases between the two germline ends. The CDR3 has 13 residues. CDR3 DNA: TGTGCCAGCAGCCAAGCGGCCCGGGCACCCCTCCACTTT. This codes for CASSQAARAPLHF.

This clone has just one count. This sequence joins TRBV6-4 and TRBJ2-7; 9 nucleotides agree with TRBD1. V lost 1 base to trimming and J lost 1 base; unmatched junction nucleotides: 11. The germline V gene encodes CDR1 MRHNA and CDR2 SNTAGT. This CDR3 comprises 18 residues. The CDR3 DNA reads TGTGCCAGCAGTGACTGGCCTCCTCCCGGGACAGGGTCCTACGAGCAGTACTTC. Its protein product is CASSDWPPPGTGSYEQYF.

Here the CDR3 reads CASSLTYEQYF. DNA for the CDR3: TGTGCCAGCAGTTTAACCTACGAGCAGTACTTC. The gene calls are TRBV6-5 and TRBJ2-7; D remains unclear. From germline, CDR1 is MNHEY and CDR2 SVGAGI. The length of the CDR3 is 11 residues. The V and J ends lost 4 bases and 2 bases respectively, with 3 bases between them.

The V and J genes are TRBV19 and TRBJ2-3; 7 bases are a match to TRBD1. Per germline, CDR1 LNHDA and CDR2 SQIVND (reference sequence). V was pared by 3 bases and J by 2 bases, with 5 bases of the junction left unmatched. The CDR3 is 15 residues long. As DNA, the CDR3 is TGTGCCAGTAGTATGGGGACAGAACCCACAGATACGCAGTATTTT. The encoded protein is CASSMGTEPTDTQYF.

This sequence joins TRBV20-1 and TRBJ2-3; D is ambiguous. Per germline, CDR1 DFQATT and CDR2 SNEGSKA (reference sequence). V lost 3 bases and J lost 7, with 5 bases in between. The CDR3 extends over 10 amino acids. The CDR3 protein is CSASLNTQYF. The CDR3 DNA reads as TGCAGTGCTAGCCTAAATACGCAGTATTTT.

V and J are TRBV5-1 and TRBJ2-2; D remains unclear. The CDR3 spans 15 residues. Trimming pared 1 base from V and 4 bases from J, leaving 11 bases between. Germline V CDR1 and CDR2: SGHRS, YFSETQ. CDR3 sequence: CASSLNPVLTGELFF. CDR3 bases: TGCGCCAGCAGCTTGAATCCGGTGCTCACCGGGGAGCTGTTTTTT.